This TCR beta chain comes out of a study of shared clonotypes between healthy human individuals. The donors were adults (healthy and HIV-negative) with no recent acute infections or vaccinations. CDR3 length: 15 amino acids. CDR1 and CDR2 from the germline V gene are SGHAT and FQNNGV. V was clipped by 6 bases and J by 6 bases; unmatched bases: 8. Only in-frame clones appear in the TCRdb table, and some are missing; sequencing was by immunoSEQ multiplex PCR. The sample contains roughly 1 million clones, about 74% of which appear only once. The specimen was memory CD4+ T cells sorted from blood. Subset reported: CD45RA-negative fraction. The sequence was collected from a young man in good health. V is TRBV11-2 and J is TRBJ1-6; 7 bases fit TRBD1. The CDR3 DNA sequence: TGTGCCAGCAGAGATCTCCGGGACAGTAATTCACCCCTCCACTTT. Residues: CASRDLRDSNSPLHF.